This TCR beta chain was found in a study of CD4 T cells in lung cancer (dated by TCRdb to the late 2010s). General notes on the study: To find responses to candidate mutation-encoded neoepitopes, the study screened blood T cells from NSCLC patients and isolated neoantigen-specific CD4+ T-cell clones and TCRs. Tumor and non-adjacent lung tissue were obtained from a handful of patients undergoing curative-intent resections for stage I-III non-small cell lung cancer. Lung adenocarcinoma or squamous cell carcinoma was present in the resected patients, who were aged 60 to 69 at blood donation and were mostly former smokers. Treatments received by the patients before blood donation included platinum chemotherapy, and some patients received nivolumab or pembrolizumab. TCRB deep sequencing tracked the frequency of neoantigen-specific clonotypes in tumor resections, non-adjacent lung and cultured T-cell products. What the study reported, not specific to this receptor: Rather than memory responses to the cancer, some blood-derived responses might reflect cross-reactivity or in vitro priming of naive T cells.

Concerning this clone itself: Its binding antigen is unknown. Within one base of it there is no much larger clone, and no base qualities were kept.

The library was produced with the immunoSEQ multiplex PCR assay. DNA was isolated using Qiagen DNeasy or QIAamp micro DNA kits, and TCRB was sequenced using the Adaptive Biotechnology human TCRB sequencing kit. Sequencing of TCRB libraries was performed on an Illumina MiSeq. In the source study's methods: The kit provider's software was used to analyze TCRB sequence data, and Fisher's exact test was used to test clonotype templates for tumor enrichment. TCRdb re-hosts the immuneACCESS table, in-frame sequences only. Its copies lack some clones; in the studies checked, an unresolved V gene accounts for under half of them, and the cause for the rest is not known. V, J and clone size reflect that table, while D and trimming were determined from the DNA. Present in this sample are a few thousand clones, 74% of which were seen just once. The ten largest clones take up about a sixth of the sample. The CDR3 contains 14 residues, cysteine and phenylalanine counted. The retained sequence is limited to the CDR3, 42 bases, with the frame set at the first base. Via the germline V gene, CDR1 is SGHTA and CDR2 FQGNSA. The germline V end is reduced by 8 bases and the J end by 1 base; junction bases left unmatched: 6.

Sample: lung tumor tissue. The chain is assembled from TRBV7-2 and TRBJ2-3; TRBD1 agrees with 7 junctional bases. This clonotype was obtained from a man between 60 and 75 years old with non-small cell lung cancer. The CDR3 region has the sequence CASRRDRRTDTQYF. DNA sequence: TGTGCCAGCCGCCGGGACAGACGCACAGATACGCAGTATTTT.